These 32 T cell receptor beta chains were sequenced from one sample in a study of blood T cell repertoires in COVID-19. Sequencing was performed with immunoSEQ multiplex PCR; in TCRdb, only in-frame clones are kept and a portion is missing. This sample has more than 80,000 clones, with approximately 85% found just once. The specimen sequenced was peripheral blood. The receptor source for this set is a woman of 80 years or more with COVID-19, enrolled during active disease.

The chain uses TRBV4-1 and TRBJ1-2; D possibly corresponds to TRBD1 (5 bases). Germline V CDR1 and CDR2: MGHRA, YSYEKL. Trimming shortened V by 1 base and J by 4 bases, and 19 bases separated the two germline ends. This CDR3 region has 17 residues. This CDR3 reads CASSQGAARRGLYGYTF. CDR3 DNA: TGCGCCAGCAGCCAAGGTGCCGCGCGACGGGGACTCTATGGCTACACCTTC.

The rearrangement links TRBV19 to TRBJ2-7, with 10 nucleotides matching TRBD1. Germline trimming cut 6 bases from V and 3 bases from J; bases unmatched to any gene: 5. The V gene's germline CDR1 is LNHDA and CDR2 SQIVND (reference sequence). The CDR3 loop spans 14 amino acids. CDR3 bases: TGTGCCAGTAGCCCTAGGACAGGGGGCTACGAGCAGTACTTC. It yields the protein CASSPRTGGYEQYF.

The V call is TRBV3-1 (or the pseudogene TRBV3-2), the J call TRBJ2-5; 11 nucleotides line up with TRBD2. This CDR3 has 16 residues. The V segment lost 0 bases and the J segment 5 bases; nucleotides outside the gene matches: 5. Germline CDR1 reads LGHDT; CDR2 reads YNNKEL (reference sequence). The CDR3 DNA follows: TGTGCCAGCAGCCAAGATTCTAGCGGGAGGTGGGAGACCCAGTACTTC. As protein: CASSQDSSGRWETQYF.

The V and J genes are TRBV6-5 and TRBJ2-2; no clear D gene. Trimming stripped 9 bases from V and 4 bases from J, with 12 bases between. CDR3 length equals 13 residues. Per germline, CDR1 MNHEY and CDR2 SVGAGI. The CDR3: CASSGRGTGELFF. The CDR3 DNA reads as TGTGCCAGTTCGGGTCGTGGCACCGGGGAGCTGTTTTTT.

The chain joins TRBV19 to TRBJ1-3; the match to TRBD1 covers 7 bases. After removal of 2 bases from V and 2 bases from J, the junction contained 0 bases not matched to a gene. The germline V gene encodes CDR1 LNHDA and CDR2 SQIVND (reference sequence). This CDR3 region has 14 residues. The DNA of the CDR3 is TGTGCCAGTAGTATACAGGGGGCTGGAAACACCATATATTTT. The encoded protein is CASSIQGAGNTIYF.

In its sample, this clone was seen once. The rearrangement uses TRBV28 and TRBJ2-3, with unresolved D. Germline V gene data show CDR1 as MDHEN and CDR2 as SYDVKM. Trimming cost V 4 bases and J 2 bases, with 7 bases left between them. The CDR3 is made up of 13 amino acids. The CDR3 sequence: CASSSQNTDTQYF. In nucleotides, the CDR3 is TGTGCCAGCAGTTCTCAGAACACAGATACGCAGTATTTT. Full variable domain (rest looked up from reference TRBV28 and TRBJ2-3): DVKVTQSSRYLVKRTGEKVFLECVQDMDHENMFWYRQDPGLGLRLIYFSYDVKMKEKGDIPEGYSVSREKKERFSLILESASTNQTSMYLCASSSQNTDTQYFGPGTRLTVL.

This chain uses TRBV15 with TRBJ1-2; TRBD1 matches at 7 bases. CDR1 and CDR2 (germline): LNHNV, YYDKDF (reference sequence). Unmatched junction bases numbered 8, after V lost 0 bases and J lost 7 bases. The CDR3 totals 15 residues. The CDR3, as DNA: TGTGCCACCAGCAGAGATCGGTTGACAGGGTCTGGCTACACCTTC. It encodes CATSRDRLTGSGYTF.

This rearrangement joins TRBV30 to TRBJ1-3; 10 bases are shared with TRBD1. V was pared by 4 bases and J by 2 bases, with 2 bases of the junction left unmatched. CDR3 length: 14 amino acids. CDR1 and CDR2 from the germline V gene are GTSNPN and SVGIG (reference sequence). The CDR3: CAWKGQGAGNTIYF. The CDR3 nucleotides are TGTGCCTGGAAAGGACAGGGGGCTGGAAACACCATATATTTT.

The chain uses TRBV27 and TRBJ1-1; the D gene is possibly TRBD1 (6 bases). V lost 0 bases, J lost 5 bases, and 10 bases lay in between. CDR1 and CDR2 (germline): MNHEY, SMNVEV (reference sequence). The CDR3 length is 14 residues. The CDR3 loop is CASSLSWQGTEAFF. CDR3 DNA sequence: TGTGCCAGCAGTTTATCGTGGCAGGGGACTGAAGCTTTCTTT.

The V call is TRBV30, the J call TRBJ2-7, with 7 bases fitting TRBD2. CDR3 size: 15 residues. The V gene end was trimmed by 1 base and the J gene end by 0 bases; junction bases not matched to a gene: 6. Germline CDR1 reads GTSNPN; CDR2 reads SVGIG (reference sequence). CDR3 DNA sequence: TGTGCCTGGAGTGCCCGGGGGGTGAGCTCCTACGAGCAGTACTTC. Its protein is CAWSARGVSSYEQYF.

The chain carries TRBV18 and TRBJ2-1, with 10 bases matching TRBD2. The CDR3 spans 14 residues. Losses at the gene ends were 3 bases for V and 5 bases for J; bases not matched to a gene: 1. From germline, CDR1 is KGHSH and CDR2 LQKENI. The CDR3 DNA reads as TGTGCCAGCTCACCCGGGACTAGCGACAATGAGCAGTTCTTC. This codes for CASSPGTSDNEQFF.

V and J are TRBV28 and TRBJ2-3; 8 bases fit TRBD2. CDR3 length: 15 amino acids. The V gene end was trimmed by 8 bases and the J gene end by 4 bases; junction bases not matched to a gene: 11. Germline V gives CDR1 MDHEN, CDR2 SYDVKM. The CDR3 sequence is CASLPPAGVPDTQYF. In DNA, the CDR3 is TGTGCCAGCCTTCCTCCAGCGGGGGTGCCAGATACGCAGTATTTT.

V usage is TRBV28 and J usage is TRBJ2-2; 8 positions match TRBD2. CDR1 MDHEN and CDR2 SYDVKM come from the germline V gene. Unmatched junction bases numbered 14, after V lost 10 bases and J lost 7 bases. The CDR3 is 15 residues long. The chain's CDR3 is CATLRGQRELGELFF. In DNA form, the CDR3 reads TGTGCCACCCTTCGGGGGCAGCGGGAGCTCGGGGAGCTGTTTTTT.

The chain employs TRBV27 and TRBJ2-3, with TRBD2 identical over 9 bases. The junction had 7 bases not matched to a gene; V was cut back by 2 bases and J by 10 bases. The CDR3 has 14 amino acids. Germline CDR1 MNHEY, CDR2 SMNVEV (reference sequence). In DNA form, the CDR3 reads TGTGCCAGCAGTTTAATAGCGGGAGAAGGGGCGCAGTATTTT. The encoded protein is CASSLIAGEGAQYF.

The chain uses TRBV5-1 and TRBJ2-5, with D perhaps TRBD2 (6 bases). V gave up 3 bases and J gave up 2 bases, with 14 bases separating them. Germline-derived CDR1 and CDR2 are SGHRS and YFSETQ. The CDR3 sequence is 15 residues long. CDR3 region: CASSSVGLAQETQYF. The CDR3 nucleotides are TGCGCCAGCAGCTCCGTGGGGCTAGCGCAAGAGACCCAGTACTTC.

The V and J genes are TRBV6-6 and TRBJ2-1; tentatively, D is TRBD1 (6 bases). With 5 bases removed from V and 9 bases from J, the gap between germline ends came to 26 bases. The CDR3 has 17 amino acids. Germline loops: CDR1 MNHNY, CDR2 SVGAGI (reference sequence). CDR3 region: CASSPTSRGRGMGEQFF. The CDR3 DNA reads as TGTGCCAGCAGTCCCACCTCCCGGGGCAGGGGAATGGGTGAGCAGTTCTTC.

The CDR3, as DNA: TGTGCCAGCAGCTTAGTGGGCAGGGTGAATTCACCCCTCCACTTT. This translates into CASSLVGRVNSPLHF. V usage is TRBV7-9 and J usage is TRBJ1-6; D is perhaps TRBD1 (5 bases). V lost 1 base and J lost 7, with 11 bases in between. The CDR3 is 15 amino acids. Germline V gene data show CDR1 as SEHNR and CDR2 as FQNEAQ (reference sequence).

V and J are TRBV7-3 and TRBJ2-3; unclear D gene. The V and J ends lost 5 bases and 2 bases respectively, with 11 bases between them. Germline loops: CDR1 SGHTA, CDR2 FQGTGA. The CDR3 consists of 14 residues. The CDR3 region is CASSPTVYTDTQYF. CDR3 nucleotides: TGTGCCAGCAGCCCCACGGTTTACACAGATACGCAGTATTTT. Combining the CDR3 with reference TRBV7-3 and TRBJ2-3 gives the whole variable domain GAGVSQTPSNKVTEKGKYVELRCDPISGHTALYWYRQSLGQGPEFLIYFQGTGAADDSGLPNDRFFAVRPEGSVSTLKIQRTERGDSAVYLCASSPTVYTDTQYFGPGTRLTVL.

This clone occurred a few times. This sequence joins TRBV28 and TRBJ1-2, with 7 nucleotides matching TRBD1. Germline lookup yields CDR1 MDHEN and CDR2 SYDVKM. The V segment lost 4 bases and the J segment 5 bases; nucleotides outside the gene matches: 7. The CDR3 has 14 amino acids. The CDR3 reads CASSSTGRRYGYTF. The CDR3, as DNA: TGTGCCAGCAGTTCGACAGGGAGGAGGTATGGCTACACCTTC.

The chain links TRBV2 to TRBJ2-1, with 8 nucleotides matching TRBD1. V lost 3 bases, J lost 3 bases, and 4 bases stayed unmatched. There are 15 residues in the CDR3. The germline gives CDR1 SNHLY, CDR2 FYNNEI. The CDR3 region has the DNA TGTGCCAGCAGTGAGGGACAGGTCCACTACAATGAGCAGTTCTTC. Its translation: CASSEGQVHYNEQFF.

This chain connects TRBV4-3 to TRBJ2-3; 8 positions agree with TRBD2. The CDR3 loop spans 15 amino acids. Germline CDR1 reads LGHNA; CDR2 reads YSLEER. V lost 0 bases to trimming and J lost 2 bases; unmatched junction nucleotides: 1. This CDR3 is CASSQELAATDTQYF. The CDR3 nucleotides are TGCGCCAGCAGCCAAGAACTAGCGGCCACAGATACGCAGTATTTT.

CDR3 nucleotides: TGTGCCAGCAGCTTGGGGTCAGGGGGGGAGACCCAGTACTTC. It encodes CASSLGSGGETQYF. The gene calls are TRBV5-4 and TRBJ2-5; D possibly corresponds to TRBD1 (7 bases). Looked up from germline, CDR1 is SGHNT and CDR2 is YYREEE (reference sequence). Trimming left V 0 bases short and J 5 bases short, with 11 bases between. The CDR3 is made up of 14 amino acids.

CDR3 in amino acids: CASSSGQGQANYGYTF. For the CDR3, the DNA is TGTGCCAGCAGTTCCGGACAGGGGCAAGCTAACTATGGCTACACCTTC. The genes are TRBV27 and TRBJ1-2; 9 bases agree with TRBD1. The CDR3 has 16 residues. Germline V gene lookup returns CDR1 MNHEY and CDR2 SMNVEV (reference sequence). With 4 bases clipped from V and 0 bases from J, the junction kept 6 bases outside the gene matches.

The rearrangement joins TRBV15 to TRBJ1-2, with 9 bases identical to TRBD1. V lost 1 base to trimming and J lost 5 bases; unmatched junction nucleotides: 8. Germline V gene lookup returns CDR1 LNHNV and CDR2 YYDKDF (reference sequence). The CDR3 contains 16 residues. DNA of the CDR3: TGTGCCACCAGCAGAGCGGTGGGGACAGGGCGTTATGGCTACACCTTC. The encoded protein is CATSRAVGTGRYGYTF.

This chain links TRBV18 with TRBJ1-1, with TRBD1 identical over 7 bases. V was pared by 3 bases and J by 5 bases, with 6 bases of the junction left unmatched. Germline V gives CDR1 KGHSH, CDR2 LQKENI. The CDR3 totals 14 residues. Here the CDR3 reads CASSPSGGRTEAFF. CDR3 coding DNA: TGTGCCAGCTCACCCTCAGGGGGAAGGACTGAAGCTTTCTTT.

The rearrangement joins TRBV6-2 or TRBV6-3 to TRBJ2-1; 10 bases are shared with TRBD2. J gave up 4 bases and V 6 bases, and 15 bases lay outside the gene matches. CDR3 length equals 18 residues. Looked up from germline, CDR1 is MNHEY and CDR2 is SVGEGT. CDR3 residues: CASSSGGVAGGPYNEQFF. The DNA for the CDR3 is TGTGCCAGCAGCTCAGGGGGCGTAGCGGGAGGCCCTTACAATGAGCAGTTCTTC.

A remark on this clone: Other DNA sequences in the same sample also yield this CDR3. This chain joins TRBV10-3 and TRBJ1-1; D may be TRBD1 (5 bases). V lost 0 bases and J 4 bases, leaving 9 bases between the germline ends. The CDR3 has 14 amino acids. The germline V gene encodes CDR1 ENHRY and CDR2 SYGVKD. The CDR3 nucleotides are TGTGCCATCAGTGAGTCAGGGCAGGGCACTGAAGCTTTCTTT. This translates into CAISESGQGTEAFF.

This chain joins TRBV18 and TRBJ1-4, with 7 positions matching TRBD1. The CDR3 sequence is 15 residues long. V was pared by 1 base and J by 8 bases, with 7 bases of the junction left unmatched. CDR1 and CDR2 from the germline V gene are KGHSH and LQKENI. CDR3 amino acids: CASSPLTGRIEKLFF. The CDR3 DNA follows: TGTGCCAGCTCACCACTGACAGGGCGAATCGAAAAACTGTTTTTT.

This chain links TRBV29-1 with TRBJ2-2, with D tentatively TRBD1 (7 bases). The germline CDR1 and CDR2 sequences are SQVTM and ANQGSEA. Trimming removed 4 bases at V and 7 bases at J, with 16 bases between. The length of the CDR3 is 14 residues. DNA of the CDR3: TGCAGCGTTGGGAGGGCAGGGGGTGACGGGGAGCTGTTTTTT. Translation gives CSVGRAGGDGELFF.

In this sample, this clone turned up a few times. This chain connects TRBV20-1 to TRBJ1-4, with D perhaps matching TRBD1 (5 bases). The CDR3 has 11 residues. Looked up from germline, CDR1 is DFQATT and CDR2 is SNEGSKA (reference sequence). V was pared by 4 bases and J by 7 bases, with 7 bases between. CDR3 residues: CSATGIEKLFF. The CDR3 coding sequence is TGCAGTGCTACAGGGATTGAAAAACTGTTTTTT.

This clone was observed a single time. The rearrangement uses TRBV28 and TRBJ2-1, with 14 nucleotides matching TRBD2. J was trimmed by 0 bases and V by 3 bases; bases with no gene match: 4. CDR3 length: 18 residues. Per the germline V gene, CDR1 is MDHEN and CDR2 is SYDVKM. CDR3 in DNA: TGTGCCAGCAGTTTCAGACTAGCGGGGGGGAGCTCCTACAATGAGCAGTTCTTC. It translates to CASSFRLAGGSSYNEQFF.

The chain recombines TRBV10-3 with TRBJ2-1, with 9 bases matching TRBD2. V gave up 6 bases and J gave up 6 bases; unmatched junction bases: 6. In germline, CDR1 is ENHRY, CDR2 SYGVKD. This CDR3 is 14 amino acids long. CDR3 residues: CAIRPGLAVNEQFF. The DNA for the CDR3 is TGTGCCATCAGGCCGGGACTAGCAGTCAATGAGCAGTTCTTC.